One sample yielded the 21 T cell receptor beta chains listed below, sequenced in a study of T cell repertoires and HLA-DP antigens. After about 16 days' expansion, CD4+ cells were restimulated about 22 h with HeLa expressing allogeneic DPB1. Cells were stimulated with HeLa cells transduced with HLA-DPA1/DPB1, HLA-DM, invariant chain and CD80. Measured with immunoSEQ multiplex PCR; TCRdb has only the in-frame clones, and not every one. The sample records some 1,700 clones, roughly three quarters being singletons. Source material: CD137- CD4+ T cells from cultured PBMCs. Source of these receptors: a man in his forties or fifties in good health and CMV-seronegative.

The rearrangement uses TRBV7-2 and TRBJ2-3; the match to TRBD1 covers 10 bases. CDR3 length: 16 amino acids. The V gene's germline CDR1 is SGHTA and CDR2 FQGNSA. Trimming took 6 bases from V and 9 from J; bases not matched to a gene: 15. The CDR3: CASSEIGTGDVRTQYF. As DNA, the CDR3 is TGTGCCAGCAGTGAGATCGGGACAGGGGATGTTAGGACGCAGTATTTT.

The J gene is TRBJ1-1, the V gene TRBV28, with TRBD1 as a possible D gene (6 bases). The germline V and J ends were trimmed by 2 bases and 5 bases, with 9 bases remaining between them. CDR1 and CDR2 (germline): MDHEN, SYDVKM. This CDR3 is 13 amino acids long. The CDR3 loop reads CASSLVTGTEAFF. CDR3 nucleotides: TGTGCCAGCAGTTTAGTTACAGGGACTGAAGCTTTCTTT.

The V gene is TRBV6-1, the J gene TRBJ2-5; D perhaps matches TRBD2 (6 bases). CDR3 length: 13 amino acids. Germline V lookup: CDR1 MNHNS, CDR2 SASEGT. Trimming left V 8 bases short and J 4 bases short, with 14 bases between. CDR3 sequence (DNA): TGTGCCAGCGCGGGGCGGGTCCGAGAGACCCAGTACTTC. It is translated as CASAGRVRETQYF.

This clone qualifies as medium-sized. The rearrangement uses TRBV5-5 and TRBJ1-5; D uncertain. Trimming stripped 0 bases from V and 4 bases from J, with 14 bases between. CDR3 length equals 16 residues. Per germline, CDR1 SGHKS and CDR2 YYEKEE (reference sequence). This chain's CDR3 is CASSLAPWGGNQPQHF. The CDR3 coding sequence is TGTGCCAGCAGCTTGGCCCCTTGGGGTGGGAATCAGCCCCAGCATTTT.

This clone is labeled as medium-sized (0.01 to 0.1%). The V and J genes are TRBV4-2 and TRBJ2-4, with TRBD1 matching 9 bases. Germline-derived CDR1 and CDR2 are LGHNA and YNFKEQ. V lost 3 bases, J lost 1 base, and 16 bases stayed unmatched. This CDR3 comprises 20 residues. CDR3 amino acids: CASSHKTGGDQITAKNIQYF. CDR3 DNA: TGTGCCAGCAGCCACAAAACAGGGGGCGATCAGATTACGGCCAAAAACATTCAGTACTTC.

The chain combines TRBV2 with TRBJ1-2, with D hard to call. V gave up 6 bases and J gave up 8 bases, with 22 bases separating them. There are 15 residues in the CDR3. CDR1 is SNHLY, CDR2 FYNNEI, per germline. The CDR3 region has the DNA TGTGCCAGCAGCTGGAGCGGTGTGGCTCTGCGGGGCTACACCTTC. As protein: CASSWSGVALRGYTF.

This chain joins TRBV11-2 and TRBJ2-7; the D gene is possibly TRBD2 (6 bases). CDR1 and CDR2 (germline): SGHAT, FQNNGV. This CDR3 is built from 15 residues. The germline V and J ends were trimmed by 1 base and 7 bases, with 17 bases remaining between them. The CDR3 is CASSLGGAGRGEQYF. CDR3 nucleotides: TGTGCCAGCAGCTTAGGAGGGGCAGGGCGGGGAGAGCAGTACTTC.

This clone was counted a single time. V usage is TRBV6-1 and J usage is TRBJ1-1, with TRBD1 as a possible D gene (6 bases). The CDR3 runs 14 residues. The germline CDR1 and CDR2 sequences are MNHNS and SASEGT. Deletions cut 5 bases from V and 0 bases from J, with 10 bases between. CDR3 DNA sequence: TGTGCCAGCAGTTTGGACAGATTGAACACTGAAGCTTTCTTT. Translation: CASSLDRLNTEAFF.

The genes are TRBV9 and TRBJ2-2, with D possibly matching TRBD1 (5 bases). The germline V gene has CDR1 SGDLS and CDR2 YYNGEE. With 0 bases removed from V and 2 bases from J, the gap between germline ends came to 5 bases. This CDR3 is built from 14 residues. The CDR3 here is CASSVGGNTGELFF. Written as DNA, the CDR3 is TGTGCCAGCAGCGTAGGGGGCAACACCGGGGAGCTGTTTTTT. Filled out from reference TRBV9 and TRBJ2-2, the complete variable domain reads DSGVTQTPKHLITATGQRVTLRCSPRSGDLSVYWYQQSLDQGLQFLIQYYNGEERAKGNILERFSAQQFPDLHSELNLSSLELGDSALYFCASSVGGNTGELFFGEGSRLTVL.

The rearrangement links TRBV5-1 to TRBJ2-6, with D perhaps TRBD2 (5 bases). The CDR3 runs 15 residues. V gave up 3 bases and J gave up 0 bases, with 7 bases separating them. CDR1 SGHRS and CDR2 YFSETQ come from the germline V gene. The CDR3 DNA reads TGCGCCAGCAGCTCCCGGGGCTCTGGGGCCAACGTCCTGACTTTC. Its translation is CASSSRGSGANVLTF.

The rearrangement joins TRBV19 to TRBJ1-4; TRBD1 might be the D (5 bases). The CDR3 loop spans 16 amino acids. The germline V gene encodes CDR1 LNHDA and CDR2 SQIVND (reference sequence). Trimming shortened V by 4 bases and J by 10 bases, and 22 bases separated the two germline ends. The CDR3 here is CASSTRETLPRGKLFF. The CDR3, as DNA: TGTGCCAGTAGTACCCGGGAGACACTACCTAGGGGAAAACTGTTTTTT.

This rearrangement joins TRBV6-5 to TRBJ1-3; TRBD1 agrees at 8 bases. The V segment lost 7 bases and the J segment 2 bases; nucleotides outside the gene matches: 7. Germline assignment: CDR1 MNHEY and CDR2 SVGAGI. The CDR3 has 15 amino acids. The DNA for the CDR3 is TGTGCCAGCACCACCGTACAGGGGGCTGGAAACACCATATATTTT. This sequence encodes CASTTVQGAGNTIYF.

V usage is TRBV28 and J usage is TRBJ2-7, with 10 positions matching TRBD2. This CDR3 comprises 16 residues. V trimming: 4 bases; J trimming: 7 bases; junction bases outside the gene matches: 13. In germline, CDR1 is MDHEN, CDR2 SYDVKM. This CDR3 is CASSSGLAVGATEQYF. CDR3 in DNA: TGTGCCAGCAGTTCCGGACTAGCGGTCGGGGCTACGGAGCAGTACTTC.

The CDR3 coding sequence is TGTGCCAGCAGTACAGGGGGCAGGGGCACAGATACGCAGTATTTT. It is translated as CASSTGGRGTDTQYF. This chain uses TRBV6-1 with TRBJ2-3; 9 bases are a match to TRBD1. Germline V gene sequence: CDR1 MNHNS, CDR2 SASEGT. V lost 5 bases to trimming and J lost 1 base; unmatched junction nucleotides: 4. CDR3 size: 15 residues.

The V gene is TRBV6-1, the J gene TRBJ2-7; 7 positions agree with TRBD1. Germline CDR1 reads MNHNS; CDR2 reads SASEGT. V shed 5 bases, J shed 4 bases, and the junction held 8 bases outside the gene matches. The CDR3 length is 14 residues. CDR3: CASSWRQGPYEQYF. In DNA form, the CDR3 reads TGTGCCAGCAGTTGGCGACAGGGACCATACGAGCAGTACTTC.

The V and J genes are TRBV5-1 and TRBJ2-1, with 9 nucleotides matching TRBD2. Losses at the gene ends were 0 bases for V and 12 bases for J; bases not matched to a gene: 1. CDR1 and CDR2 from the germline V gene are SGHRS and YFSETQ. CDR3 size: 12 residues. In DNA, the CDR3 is TGCGCCAGCAGCTTGGGTAGCGGGGGGCAGTTCTTC. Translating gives CASSLGSGGQFF.

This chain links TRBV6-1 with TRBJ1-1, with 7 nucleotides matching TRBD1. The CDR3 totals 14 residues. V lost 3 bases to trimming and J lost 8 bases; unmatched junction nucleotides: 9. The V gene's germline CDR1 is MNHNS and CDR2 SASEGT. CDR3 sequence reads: CASSDPQGWLEAFF. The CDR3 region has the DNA TGTGCCAGCAGTGACCCACAGGGGTGGTTGGAAGCTTTCTTT.

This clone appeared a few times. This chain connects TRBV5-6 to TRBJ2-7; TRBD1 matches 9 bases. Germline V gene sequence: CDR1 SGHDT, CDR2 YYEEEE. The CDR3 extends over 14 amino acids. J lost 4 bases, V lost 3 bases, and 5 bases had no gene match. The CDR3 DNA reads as TGTGCCAGCAGCTCCCGGGACAGGGTGTACGAGCAGTACTTC. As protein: CASSSRDRVYEQYF.

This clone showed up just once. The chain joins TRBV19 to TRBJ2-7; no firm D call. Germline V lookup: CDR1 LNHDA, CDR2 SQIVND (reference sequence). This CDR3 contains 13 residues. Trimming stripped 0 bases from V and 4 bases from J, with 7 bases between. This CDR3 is CASSIDYSYEQYF. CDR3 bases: TGTGCCAGTAGTATAGATTACAGTTACGAGCAGTACTTC.

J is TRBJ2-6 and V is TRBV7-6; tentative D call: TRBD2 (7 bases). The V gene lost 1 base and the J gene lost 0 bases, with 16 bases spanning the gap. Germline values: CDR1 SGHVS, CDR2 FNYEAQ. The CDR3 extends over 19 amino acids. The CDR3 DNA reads TGTGCCAGCAGCTTAGATAGGGGGGGTTTGTCCTCTGGGGCCAACGTCCTGACTTTC. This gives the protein CASSLDRGGLSSGANVLTF. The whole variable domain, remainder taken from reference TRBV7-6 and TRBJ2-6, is GAGVSQSPRYKVTKRGQDVALRCDPISGHVSLYWYRQALGQGPEFLTYFNYEAQQDKSGLPNDRFSAERPEGSISTLTIQRTEQRDSAMYRCASSLDRGGLSSGANVLTFGAGSRLTVL.

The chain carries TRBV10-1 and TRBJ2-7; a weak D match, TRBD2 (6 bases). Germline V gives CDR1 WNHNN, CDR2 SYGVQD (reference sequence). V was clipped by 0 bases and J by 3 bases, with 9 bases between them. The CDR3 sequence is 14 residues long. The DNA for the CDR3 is TGCGCCAGCAGTGAGTCGGCGGGACGCTACGAGCAGTACTTC. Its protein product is CASSESAGRYEQYF.